One sample yielded the 32 T cell receptor beta chains listed below, sequenced in a study of T cell repertoires in cytomegalovirus infection. Antigens of these TCRs are unknown. TCRdb independently ran MiXCR on the reads; one entry per CDR3 protein. Here the sample spans about 920,000 distinct CDR3 sequences, roughly 31% being singletons. Sequenced material: cultured CD8+ T cells from PBMCs, taken from culture after CMV antigen stimulation. The receptor source for this set is a human donor in good health (CMV status not recorded). Some clones in this sample may be carry-over from other donors' samples.

This chain connects TRBV6-1 to TRBJ2-1, with D perhaps matching TRBD1 (5 bases). Trimming took off 5 bases at V and 1 base at J, with 15 bases between the two ends. Germline assignment: CDR1 MNHNS and CDR2 SASEGT. This CDR3 has 16 residues. The chain's CDR3 is CASSLRRTSSYNEQFF. The CDR3 nucleotides read TGTGCCAGCAGTTTGAGGCGGACAAGTTCCTACAATGAGCAGTTCTTC.

The table lists this clonotype with many counts. This chain connects TRBV10-3 to TRBJ2-7; 7 bases map to TRBD2. The CDR3 runs 14 residues. Germline CDR1 and CDR2: ENHRY and SYGVKD. Unmatched junction bases numbered 5, after V lost 5 bases and J lost 1 base. This chain's CDR3 is CAISRQGGSYEQYV. DNA for the CDR3: TGTGCCATCAGTCGGCAGGGAGGGTCCTACGAGCAGTACGTC.

The chain is built from TRBV6-2 or TRBV6-3 and TRBJ2-1, with 9 bases identical to TRBD1. Germline loops: CDR1 MNHEY, CDR2 SVGEGT. V lost 1 base to trimming and J lost 8 bases; unmatched junction nucleotides: 15. The CDR3 has 18 residues. The CDR3, as DNA: TGTGCCAGCAGTTACTTGGCTCGGACAGGGGCAAATTCAGATGAGCAGTTCTTC. This codes for CASSYLARTGANSDEQFF.

In this sample, this clonotype turned up a few times. The V and J genes are TRBV6-1 and TRBJ2-1; D possibly corresponds to TRBD1 (6 bases). Germline-derived CDR1 and CDR2 are MNHNS and SASEGT. V lost 1 base and J lost 2, with 12 bases in between. The CDR3 sequence is 16 residues long. The CDR3 is CASSEGTGWAYNEQFF. The CDR3 bases are TGTGCCAGCAGTGAAGGCACAGGGTGGGCCTACAATGAGCAGTTCTTC.

In its sample, this clonotype was seen many times. V and J are TRBV7-6 and TRBJ2-2; D remains unclear. CDR1 is SGHVS and CDR2 is FNYEAQ in the germline V gene. The CDR3 length is 13 residues. Trimming removed 1 base at V and 6 bases at J, with 6 bases between. CDR3: CASSLGVPGELFF. DNA of the CDR3: TGTGCCAGCAGCTTAGGTGTACCCGGGGAGCTGTTTTTT.

CDR3 nucleotides: TGTGCCAGCAGCTGGATCTGGGGTACGCAGTATTTT. Translating gives CASSWIWGTQYF. This chain links TRBV3-1 with TRBJ2-3; D unclear. Trimming shortened V by 5 bases and J by 8 bases, and 11 bases separated the two germline ends. The CDR3 sequence is 12 residues long. CDR1 and CDR2 (germline): LGHDT, YNNKEL (reference sequence).

This chain joins TRBV4-1 and TRBJ1-1; weak D call: TRBD1 (6 bases). This CDR3 is 14 amino acids long. V was shortened by 2 bases and J by 1 base, with 8 bases between the two germline ends. Germline V gives CDR1 MGHRA, CDR2 YSYEKL. CDR3 DNA sequence: TGCGCCAGCAGCCAACGACAGGAGAACACTGAAGCTTTCTTT. Translation: CASSQRQENTEAFF.

This clonotype was seen a handful of times. The V and J genes are TRBV11-2 and TRBJ2-1, with TRBD1 identical over 10 bases. The CDR3 length is 17 residues. Germline V lookup: CDR1 SGHAT, CDR2 FQNNGV. The V gene end was trimmed by 4 bases and the J gene end by 7 bases; junction bases not matched to a gene: 13. CDR3 nucleotides: TGTGCCAGCAGCTCCTCGCAACAGGGACAGGGGCGGAATGAGCAGTTCTTC. This gives the protein CASSSSQQGQGRNEQFF.

This chain connects TRBV7-3 to TRBJ1-1, with D unresolved. Germline V gene data show CDR1 as SGHTA and CDR2 as FQGTGA. The length of the CDR3 is 14 residues. Trimming left V 0 bases short and J 5 bases short, with 10 bases between. In nucleotides, the CDR3 is TGTGCCAGCAGCTTAACAAACGGCAAAACTGAAGCTTTCTTT. Translated: CASSLTNGKTEAFF.

In this sample, this clonotype turned up a few times. The chain links TRBV7-6 to TRBJ2-1; TRBD1 aligns across 7 bases. Germline CDR1 reads SGHVS; CDR2 reads FNYEAQ. There are 13 residues in the CDR3. J lost 9 bases, V lost 5 bases, and 7 bases had no gene match. In nucleotides, the CDR3 is TGTGCCAGCAGCCCGGGACAGCGGACTGAGCAGTTCTTC. Translated, it gives CASSPGQRTEQFF. The full variable domain, in which reference TRBV7-6 and TRBJ2-1 provide the parts outside the CDR3, is GAGVSQSPRYKVTKRGQDVALRCDPISGHVSLYWYRQALGQGPEFLTYFNYEAQQDKSGLPNDRFSAERPEGSISTLTIQRTEQRDSAMYRCASSPGQRTEQFFGPGTRLTVL.

The V and J genes are TRBV5-6 and TRBJ2-5; D may correspond to TRBD1 or TRBD2 (5 bases each). Trimming removed 0 bases at V and 2 bases at J, with 14 bases between. The CDR3 contains 16 residues. Germline loops: CDR1 SGHDT, CDR2 YYEEEE. This CDR3 is CASSLVGDRPQETQYF. DNA of the CDR3: TGTGCCAGCAGCTTGGTGGGGGACCGTCCTCAAGAGACCCAGTACTTC. The full variable domain, its missing parts supplied by reference TRBV5-6 and TRBJ2-5, is DAGVTQSPTHLIKTRGQQVTLRCSPKSGHDTVSWYQQALGQGPQFIFQYYEEEERQRGNFPDRFSGHQFPNYSSELNVNALLLGDSALYLCASSLVGDRPQETQYFGPGTRLLVL.

The rearrangement links TRBV6-1 to TRBJ2-7, with D maybe TRBD2 (5 bases). The CDR3 totals 13 residues. V gave up 5 bases and J gave up 3 bases, with 11 bases separating them. CDR1 is MNHNS, CDR2 SASEGT, per germline. DNA for the CDR3: TGTGCCAGCAGTTACGGTGAGGGCTACGAGCAGTACGTC. This gives the protein CASSYGEGYEQYV.

In this sample, this clonotype turned up a few times. The rearrangement links TRBV7-6 to TRBJ2-5, with D possibly matching TRBD1 (7 bases). The V end lost 3 bases, the J end lost 5 bases, and 22 bases lay between the germline ends. This CDR3 region has 17 residues. CDR1 is SGHVS and CDR2 is FNYEAQ in the germline V gene. The CDR3 DNA is TGTGCCAGCAGCTTCGCCCCGGGACAGCCGGAGGGGGAGACCCAGTACTTC. As protein: CASSFAPGQPEGETQYF.

This clonotype was counted many times. The chain has TRBV7-8 and TRBJ2-5; 11 bases map to TRBD2. The CDR3 is made up of 16 amino acids. V was pared by 2 bases and J by 2 bases, with 4 bases of the junction left unmatched. Germline values: CDR1 SGHVS, CDR2 FQNEAQ. The CDR3 DNA sequence: TGTGCCAGCAGCTTACCACTAGCGGGGGTGCAAGAGACCCAGTACTTC. Its protein product is CASSLPLAGVQETQYF.

The rearrangement joins TRBV7-9 to TRBJ1-1; no firm D call. V lost 3 bases and J lost 7, with 6 bases in between. Germline V lookup: CDR1 SEHNR, CDR2 FQNEAQ (reference sequence). This CDR3 has 11 residues. This CDR3 reads CASSFSNEAFF. DNA for the CDR3: TGTGCCAGCAGCTTCTCCAATGAAGCTTTCTTT. The full variable domain, in which reference TRBV7-9 and TRBJ1-1 provide the parts outside the CDR3, is DTGVSQNPRHKITKRGQNVTFRCDPISEHNRLYWYRQTLGQGPEFLTYFQNEAQLEKSRLLSDRFSAERPKGSFSTLEIQRTEQGDSAMYLCASSFSNEAFFGQGTRLTVV.

The sample holds many counts of this clonotype. The CDR3 DNA follows: TGTGCCAGCAGCCAAGAACGGAACGGGGCTGAGACCCAGTACTTC. Encoded protein: CASSQERNGAETQYF. This rearrangement joins TRBV4-2 to TRBJ2-5, with D tentatively TRBD1 or TRBD2 (5 bases each). The CDR3 spans 15 residues. Germline CDR1 LGHNA, CDR2 YNFKEQ. Trimming cost V 0 bases and J 5 bases, with 13 bases left between them.

The chain recombines TRBV2 with TRBJ2-5; 9 bases agree with TRBD1. CDR3 length equals 16 residues. Per germline, CDR1 SNHLY and CDR2 FYNNEI. Unmatched junction bases numbered 12, after V lost 5 bases and J lost 5 bases. In DNA form, the CDR3 reads TGTGCCAGCAGTTCCGGGACAGGGTTCGAGGGTGAGACCCAGTACTTC. It is translated as CASSSGTGFEGETQYF.

In this sample, this clonotype turned up a few times. The chain uses TRBV7-3 and TRBJ2-6, with D uncertain. V was trimmed by 6 bases and J by 2 bases, leaving 8 bases between them. The CDR3 has 14 residues. Germline V lookup: CDR1 SGHTA, CDR2 FQGTGA. As DNA, the CDR3 is TGTGCCAGCAGTAACAGTCCTGGGGCCAACGTCCTGACTTTC. It yields the protein CASSNSPGANVLTF.

This clonotype appeared a few times. The chain joins TRBV5-5 to TRBJ2-1, with 9 bases that match TRBD2. This CDR3 is built from 13 residues. Trimming took 4 bases from V and 10 from J; bases not matched to a gene: 6. Germline V gene sequence: CDR1 SGHKS, CDR2 YYEKEE (reference sequence). CDR3 nucleotides: TGTGCCAGCAGCATTAGCGGGGGTTACGAGCAGTTCTTC. Translation: CASSISGGYEQFF.

This clonotype was seen a few times. The chain recombines TRBV25-1 with TRBJ1-3; 7 nucleotides agree with TRBD1. The V and J ends lost 0 bases and 5 bases, in that order; junction bases with no gene match: 10. Germline V CDR1 and CDR2: MGHDK, SYGVNS. The CDR3 is 17 residues long. For the CDR3, the DNA is TGTGCCAGCAGTGAATATGGGGAGGACAGGCGAAGAAACACCATATATTTT. Its translation is CASSEYGEDRRRNTIYF.

This sequence joins TRBV7-4 and TRBJ2-1; no clear D gene. Germline V gene lookup returns CDR1 SGHVT and CDR2 SQSDAQ. The CDR3 has 14 residues. With 3 bases removed from V and 8 bases from J, the gap between germline ends came to 14 bases. The CDR3 is CASSFQSPGDEQFF. The DNA of the CDR3 is TGTGCCAGCAGCTTCCAGAGTCCGGGTGATGAGCAGTTCTTC.

This clonotype was observed a few times. The chain uses TRBV19 and TRBJ1-1; D remains unclear. V lost 7 bases, J lost 1 base, and 10 bases lay in between. Germline V lookup: CDR1 LNHDA, CDR2 SQIVND (reference sequence). This CDR3 comprises 13 residues. CDR3 coding DNA: TGTGCCAGTATCCCAGTCTGGAACACTGAAGCTTTCTTT. Amino acids: CASIPVWNTEAFF.

The chain employs TRBV19 and TRBJ2-5; the D gene is possibly TRBD2 (6 bases). Germline loops: CDR1 LNHDA, CDR2 SQIVND (reference sequence). This CDR3 contains 12 residues. V was cut by 6 bases and J by 8 bases, with 13 bases left in between. CDR3 sequence (DNA): TGTGCCAGTAGGGGGGGTCTCGGAACCCAGTACTTC. It specifies CASRGGLGTQYF.

In its sample, this clonotype was seen a few times. This chain uses TRBV4-1 with TRBJ2-7, with 10 bases that match TRBD1. The junction had 7 bases not matched to a gene; V was cut back by 1 base and J by 1 base. The CDR3 has 17 amino acids. Germline V gene data show CDR1 as MGHRA and CDR2 as YSYEKL. The CDR3 here is CASSQGSLGQGSYEQYF. The CDR3 nucleotides are TGCGCCAGCAGCCAAGGTTCGTTGGGACAGGGGTCCTACGAGCAGTACTTC.

Details on this clonotype: A single base separates this from a much larger clone, so it may be a read error. The chain links TRBV7-2 to TRBJ1-1; D is possibly TRBD1 (5 bases). This CDR3 comprises 14 residues. Deletions cut 5 bases from V and 9 bases from J, with 19 bases between. From germline, CDR1 is SGHTA and CDR2 FQGNSA. CDR3 loop: CASSPPGGWPKAFF. For the CDR3, the DNA is TGTGCCAGCAGCCCGCCGGGGGGGTGGCCTAAAGCTTTCTTT.

This clonotype has at least ten counts. The rearrangement links TRBV7-2 to TRBJ1-2; no reliable D call. V lost 8 bases, J lost 8 bases, and 27 bases lay in between. From germline, CDR1 is SGHTA and CDR2 FQGNSA. The CDR3 loop spans 16 amino acids. The DNA of the CDR3 is TGTGCCAGCCCCTTAGAACTGCAGGAGGATCTCCGGGGCTACACCTTC. This gives the protein CASPLELQEDLRGYTF.

The table lists this clonotype with a few counts. This chain links TRBV27 with TRBJ2-7; TRBD1 matches 10 bases. CDR3 length: 16 residues. The germline V gene has CDR1 MNHEY and CDR2 SMNVEV (reference sequence). V gave up 6 bases and J gave up 2 bases; unmatched junction bases: 10. As DNA, the CDR3 is TGTGCCAGCAGCTCACCCAGACAGGGGGCCGCCTACGAGCAGTACTTC. Its protein product is CASSSPRQGAAYEQYF.

The genes are TRBV5-3 and TRBJ2-7; D may match TRBD1 or TRBD2 (5 bases each). TRBV5-3 is an open reading frame, and its role is uncertain. Deletions cut 8 bases from V and 0 bases from J, with 18 bases between. There are 15 residues in the CDR3. The chain's CDR3 is CASSKGPRSSYEQYV. The CDR3 nucleotides read TGTGCCAGCAGCAAGGGACCGAGGAGCTCCTACGAGCAGTACGTC.

The chain recombines TRBV2 with TRBJ2-3; D is unclear. Trimming left V 4 bases short and J 11 bases short, with 10 bases between. Germline V lookup: CDR1 SNHLY, CDR2 FYNNEI. The CDR3 loop spans 11 amino acids. This CDR3 is CASSGQPLQYF. CDR3 DNA: TGTGCCAGCAGTGGACAACCTCTGCAGTATTTT.

This clonotype was seen repeatedly, ten times or more. The rearrangement uses TRBV7-2 and TRBJ2-3, with D tentatively TRBD1 (5 bases). From germline, CDR1 is SGHTA and CDR2 FQGNSA. Trimming took off 2 bases at V and 1 base at J, with 16 bases between the two ends. The CDR3 contains 17 residues. The CDR3 loop reads CASSLPLGVGGTDTQYF. The CDR3 nucleotides read TGTGCCAGCAGCTTACCACTGGGTGTAGGGGGCACAGATACGCAGTATTTT.

This clonotype was recorded at least ten times. The chain is built from TRBV12-3 or TRBV12-4 and TRBJ1-5; 7 bases match TRBD1. After removal of 2 bases from V and 0 bases from J, the junction contained 13 bases not matched to a gene. The CDR3 totals 19 residues. CDR3 coding DNA: TGTGCCAGCAGTTTATTGTACCGGGACAGTACATTTAGCAATCAGCCCCAGCATTTT. Protein sequence: CASSLLYRDSTFSNQPQHF.

This clonotype has just a few counts. This chain uses TRBV6-1 with TRBJ2-3, with a possible D match to TRBD2 (6 bases). V was clipped by 10 bases and J by 2 bases, with 22 bases between them. The CDR3 covers 16 residues. Germline V gene sequence: CDR1 MNHNS, CDR2 SASEGT. CDR3 in amino acids: CAITEGAGLYTDTQYF. The CDR3 DNA follows: TGTGCCATTACAGAAGGGGCGGGGCTATACACAGATACGCAGTATTTT.